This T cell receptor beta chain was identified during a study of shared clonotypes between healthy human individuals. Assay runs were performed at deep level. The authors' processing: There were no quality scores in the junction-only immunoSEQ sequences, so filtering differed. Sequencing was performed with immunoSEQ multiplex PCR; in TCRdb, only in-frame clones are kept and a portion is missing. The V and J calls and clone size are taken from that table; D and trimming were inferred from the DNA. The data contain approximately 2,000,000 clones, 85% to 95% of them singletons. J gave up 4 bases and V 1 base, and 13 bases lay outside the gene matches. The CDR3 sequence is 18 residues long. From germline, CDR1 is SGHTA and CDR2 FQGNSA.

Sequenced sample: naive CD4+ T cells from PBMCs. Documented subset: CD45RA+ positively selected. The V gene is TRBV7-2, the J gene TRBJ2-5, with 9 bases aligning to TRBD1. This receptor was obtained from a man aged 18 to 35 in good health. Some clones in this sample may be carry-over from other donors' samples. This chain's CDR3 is CASSLGDETGGIGETQYF. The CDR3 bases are TGTGCCAGCAGCTTAGGCGACGAGACAGGGGGGATCGGAGAGACCCAGTACTTC.